This T cell receptor (beta chain) was obtained from a study of T-cell memory formation after mild COVID-19. Overall study context: Most TCR clusters belonged to a single donor. Overall study findings and caveats: Contracting clones, day 15 to 85, had balanced CD4/CD8, and later expanders favored CD4+. Memory from before infection featured some responding clones, which suggests cross-reactive memory joined. CD4+ clones that contracted lay mainly in CM and EM; CD8+ ones lay in EMRA.

The sample holds a few counts of this clonotype. Its specificity is not known. TCRdb re-analysed the 5' RACE reads in MiXCR, keeping a single row per CDR3 protein. The sample holds around 390,000 distinct CDR3 sequences, 16% seen once. Specimen: PBMCs or a T cell subset sorted from them (not recorded which). The source of this sequence is a man aged 18 to 35 who had mild COVID-19 (a few samples of this study predate the infection). Cell type and time point are not known.

CDR3 loop: CSVQYSGNTIYF. DNA for the CDR3: TGCAGCGTTCAGTACTCTGGAAACACCATATATTTT. J is TRBJ1-3 and V is TRBV29-1; the D is unclear. The V gene lost 5 bases and the J gene lost 0 bases, with 5 bases spanning the gap. From germline, CDR1 is SQVTM and CDR2 ANQGSEA. The CDR3 extends over 12 amino acids.